This TCR beta chain was obtained from a study of T cells in Graves' hyperthyroidism and ophthalmopathy. Template material for amplifying TCR beta CDR3 regions consisted of RNA transcripts. The TCR CDR3 first-round RT-PCR relied on the HTBI primer set. TCRdb itself ran the multiplex PCR reads through MiXCR, one entry per CDR3 protein. Of hundreds of thousands of distinct CDR3 sequences in the sample, roughly a sixth were seen once. This clonotype was picked up a small number of times. This CDR3 is built from 15 residues. The germline gives CDR1 MNHEY, CDR2 SMNVEV (reference sequence). Trimming removed 5 bases at V and 3 bases at J, with 17 bases between.

The receptor comes from a woman aged 45-65 years with Graves' hyperthyroidism that later progressed to Graves' ophthalmopathy. The chain recombines TRBV27 with TRBJ2-7; TRBD1 or TRBD2 may be the D gene (5 bases each). Sequenced input: blood. CDR3 region: CASSPTGTPNYEQYF. The CDR3 DNA reads as TGTGCCAGCAGTCCCACCGGGACCCCTAACTACGAGCAGTACTTC.